The rows below give T cell receptor beta chains drawn from one sample of a study of blood T cell repertoires in COVID-19. Clones were sequenced by immunoSEQ multiplex PCR, and TCRdb holds only the in-frame ones, with some missing. The table includes 130,000 to 150,000 clones, around nine tenths detected once. The material sequenced was peripheral blood. The source is a man aged 45-60 years with active or convalescent COVID-19. CDR3s include the opening cysteine and the closing phenylalanine or tryptophan. The D gene is left open where the match is weak. Rows give clone size only sometimes, using once, few, many, or a class for an expanded clone.

TRBJ1-3	-	TRBV30	-	CAWSLQGNTIYF	TGTGCCTGGAGCCTACAGGGAAACACCATATATTTT
TRBJ1-5	-	TRBV7-2	-	CASSGRGNQPQHF	TGTGCCAGCAGTGGGCGGGGCAATCAGCCCCAGCATTTT
TRBJ2-2	-	TRBV9	-	CASRGQYTGELFF	TGTGCCAGCAGGGGACAATACACCGGGGAGCTGTTTTTT
TRBJ2-2	-	TRBV10-1	-	CASSEAPGGNTGELFF	TGCGCCAGCAGTGAAGCCCCTGGCGGAAACACCGGGGAGCTGTTTTTT
TRBJ2-6	-	TRBV3-1/TRBV3-2	-	CASSQEGGRSGANVLTF	TGTGCCAGCAGCCAAGAAGGAGGGCGATCTGGGGCCAACGTCCTGACTTTC
TRBJ2-7	TRBD1	TRBV29-1	-	CSVGGPGTGTVEQYF	TGCAGCGTTGGGGGCCCCGGGACAGGGACAGTCGAGCAGTACTTC
TRBJ2-2	TRBD2	TRBV6-5	-	CASSYSGLANTGELFF	TGTGCCAGCAGTTACTCGGGACTAGCGAACACCGGGGAGCTGTTTTTT
TRBJ2-7	TRBD2	TRBV4-2	-	CASSAETSSFKAGEQYF	TGTGCCAGCAGCGCGGAGACTAGCAGCTTCAAAGCGGGCGAGCAGTACTTC
TRBJ1-5	-	TRBV4-3	-	CASSQDTHQPQHF	TGCGCCAGCAGCCAAGATACTCATCAGCCCCAGCATTTT
TRBJ2-7	TRBD1	TRBV29-1	-	CSVLTGTGRAYEQYF	TGCAGCGTCTTGACCGGGACAGGGAGAGCCTACGAGCAGTACTTC
TRBJ1-3	-	TRBV3-1/TRBV3-2	-	CASSQAGVRLRLGNTIYF	TGTGCCAGCAGCCAAGCAGGGGTCAGGTTGAGACTTGGAAACACCATATATTTT
TRBJ2-2	-	TRBV7-9	-	CASSLKAAVNTGELFF	TGTGCCAGCAGCTTAAAGGCAGCGGTAAACACCGGGGAGCTGTTTTTT
TRBJ1-2	-	TRBV6-5	-	CASRGTIGSNYGYTF	TGTGCCAGCAGAGGGACAATAGGGTCCAACTATGGCTACACCTTC
TRBJ1-5	-	TRBV28	once	CASSLVGAKGNQPQHF	TGTGCCAGCAGTTTGGTGGGGGCCAAGGGCAATCAGCCCCAGCATTTT
TRBJ2-7	TRBD2	TRBV4-1	once	CASSQGSWEGSYEQYF	TGCGCCAGCAGCCAAGGGTCTTGGGAGGGCTCCTACGAGCAGTACTTC
TRBJ2-7	TRBD2	TRBV7-9	-	CASSATSGRAKSYEQYF	TGTGCCAGCAGCGCCACTAGCGGGAGGGCTAAGTCCTACGAGCAGTACTTC
TRBJ2-4	-	TRBV6-5	-	CASKGAAKNIQYF	TGTGCCAGCAAAGGGGCAGCGAAAAACATTCAGTACTTC
TRBJ1-4	TRBD1	TRBV28	-	CASRWAQGTTNEKLFF	TGTGCCAGCAGGTGGGCACAGGGGACGACTAATGAAAAACTGTTTTTT
TRBJ2-7	-	TRBV15	-	CATSMPGQTFYEQYF	TGTGCCACCAGCATGCCGGGACAAACATTCTACGAGCAGTACTTC
TRBJ2-1	TRBD2	TRBV5-4	-	CASSLSGRKTYNEQFF	TGTGCCAGCAGCTTGAGCGGGAGAAAAACCTACAATGAGCAGTTCTTC
TRBJ2-2	TRBD1	TRBV19	once	CASSLTGLAGELFF	TGTGCCAGTAGTTTGACAGGGTTGGCAGGGGAGCTGTTTTTT
TRBJ2-2	TRBD1	TRBV28	-	CASSLKGQSDTGELFF	TGTGCCAGCAGTCTCAAGGGACAGAGCGACACCGGGGAGCTGTTTTTT